These 32 T cell receptor beta chains came from one sample sequenced in a study of T cell responses to AZD1222 COVID-19 vaccine. The protocol was immunoSEQ multiplex PCR, while the TCRdb copy is restricted to in-frame clones and leaves out a portion. The sample has more than 75,000 clones, approximately 90% seen once. Sequenced here: peripheral blood, sampled 28 days after the second AZD1222 dose. The receptors derive from an adult who received the AZD1222 COVID-19 vaccine.

The chain combines TRBV19 with TRBJ1-2; D gene unclear. The CDR3 runs to 14 residues. The germline V gene has CDR1 LNHDA and CDR2 SQIVND (reference sequence). V was pared by 5 bases and J by 0 bases, with 10 bases between. CDR3 region: CASSPGSTNYGYTF. The CDR3 DNA is TGTGCCAGTAGTCCGGGTTCAACTAACTATGGCTACACCTTC.

This chain connects TRBV30 to TRBJ1-5; D possibly corresponds to TRBD1 (5 bases). The CDR3 has 18 amino acids. V dropped 0 bases and J dropped 1 base, with 19 bases sitting between them. Germline V gives CDR1 GTSNPN, CDR2 SVGIG (reference sequence). CDR3 coding DNA: TGTGCCTGGAGTGTAATTAGGGGTGTTCGTGGAAGCAATCAGCCCCAGCATTTT. This encodes CAWSVIRGVRGSNQPQHF.

The chain uses TRBV6-5 and TRBJ1-2; D unresolved. This CDR3 is 16 amino acids long. CDR1 MNHEY and CDR2 SVGAGI come from the germline V gene. The ends were cut back, 2 bases at V and 6 bases at J, with 19 bases in the middle. The CDR3 is CASSYDWGASRDGYTF. DNA of the CDR3: TGTGCCAGCAGTTACGACTGGGGAGCCTCGCGGGATGGCTACACCTTC.

The CDR3 coding sequence is TGTGCCAGCAGCGTCTCCGGGACAGGGGGCCTACTGAGGAATCAGCCCCAGCATTTT. Encoded protein: CASSVSGTGGLLRNQPQHF. This chain uses TRBV21-1 with TRBJ1-5; TRBD1 is the table's D call and was not checked against the DNA. TRBV21-1 is a known pseudogene. There are 19 residues in the CDR3.

This rearrangement joins TRBV5-6 to TRBJ1-1; D is uncertain. V shed 2 bases and J shed 3 bases, with 11 bases lying between them. The CDR3 extends over 14 amino acids. CDR1 SGHDT and CDR2 YYEEEE come from the germline V gene. CDR3 loop: CASSFGRSYTEAFF. The CDR3 DNA sequence: TGTGCCAGCAGCTTCGGCAGGAGCTACACTGAAGCTTTCTTT.

In its sample, this clone was seen once. J is TRBJ2-2 and V is TRBV14, with 12 bases that match TRBD1. The CDR3 is 16 amino acids. Germline lookup yields CDR1 SGHDN and CDR2 FVKESK. The J segment lost 3 bases and the V segment lost 5 bases, leaving 4 bases of the junction unmatched. CDR3 region: CASSAGQGAYTGELFF. Written as DNA, the CDR3 is TGTGCCAGCAGCGCGGGACAGGGGGCGTACACCGGGGAGCTGTTTTTT.

The genes are TRBV30 and TRBJ1-1; D is ambiguous. The CDR3 consists of 13 residues. Germline-derived CDR1 and CDR2 are GTSNPN and SVGIG (reference sequence). Trimming left V 1 base short and J 3 bases short, with 9 bases between. CDR3 bases: TGTGCCTGGAGTGAGGGCTGGGACACTGAAGCTTTCTTT. Translation: CAWSEGWDTEAFF.

This clone was observed once. The V call is TRBV5-4, the J call TRBJ2-2; no clear D gene. The V gene lost 5 bases and the J gene lost 4 bases, with 18 bases spanning the gap. This CDR3 contains 16 residues. Germline V gene sequence: CDR1 SGHNT, CDR2 YYREEE (reference sequence). CDR3 region: CASRSRVNGPTGELFF. CDR3 in DNA: TGTGCCAGCAGATCCCGGGTCAATGGTCCCACCGGGGAGCTGTTTTTT.

The chain recombines TRBV27 with TRBJ1-2; tentatively, D is TRBD1 (6 bases). The CDR3 has 13 residues. CDR1 is MNHEY, CDR2 SMNVEV, per germline (reference sequence). Deletions cut 5 bases from V and 5 bases from J, with 12 bases between. CDR3 protein: CASSPQGRYGYTF. Here the CDR3 DNA reads TGTGCCAGCAGTCCTCAGGGGAGATATGGCTACACCTTC.

The rearrangement uses TRBV5-1 and TRBJ2-7; TRBD1 matches 7 bases. The CDR3 spans 14 residues. Germline assignment: CDR1 SGHRS and CDR2 YFSETQ. V was clipped by 2 bases and J by 2 bases; unmatched bases: 4. CDR3 region: CASSFTGAPYEQYF. The CDR3 region has the DNA TGCGCCAGCAGCTTCACAGGGGCGCCCTACGAGCAGTACTTC.

The rearrangement joins TRBV6-5 to TRBJ1-1, with a weak D call TRBD1 (6 bases). The CDR3 totals 16 residues. V was trimmed by 0 bases and J by 7 bases, leaving 18 bases between them. Germline CDR1 MNHEY, CDR2 SVGAGI. In DNA, the CDR3 is TGTGCCAGCAGTTACTCGAATCGTAGGGGGGCGGTTGAAGCTTTCTTT. It encodes CASSYSNRRGAVEAFF.

The chain links TRBV28 to TRBJ2-7, with 9 bases aligning to TRBD1. J gave up 1 base and V 7 bases, and 5 bases lay outside the gene matches. There are 14 residues in the CDR3. The germline gives CDR1 MDHEN, CDR2 SYDVKM. In DNA, the CDR3 is TGTGCCAGCAAGGGACAGGGTTTGTCCTACGAGCAGTACTTC. Its protein product is CASKGQGLSYEQYF.

This chain connects TRBV7-8 to TRBJ2-7; D unresolved. Germline CDR1 is SGHVS and CDR2 is FQNEAQ. CDR3 length equals 14 residues. Trimming left V 5 bases short and J 5 bases short, with 16 bases between. CDR3 residues: CASSLRTSTHEQYF. CDR3 DNA sequence: TGTGCCAGCAGCCTTAGGACGAGTACCCACGAGCAGTACTTC.

The chain carries TRBV27 and TRBJ1-2, with 9 bases identical to TRBD1. Trimming at V came to 4 bases and at J to 5 bases, leaving 11 bases not matched to a gene. The germline V gene encodes CDR1 MNHEY and CDR2 SMNVEV (reference sequence). The CDR3 loop spans 16 amino acids. In DNA, the CDR3 is TGTGCCAGCAGTTCCCAAACAACAGGGGGCAGATATGGCTACACCTTC. Translation: CASSSQTTGGRYGYTF.

This rearrangement joins TRBV30 to TRBJ1-5, with D perhaps matching TRBD1 (5 bases). V dropped 1 base and J dropped 2 bases, with 9 bases sitting between them. Looked up from germline, CDR1 is GTSNPN and CDR2 is SVGIG (reference sequence). This CDR3 has 14 amino acids. The CDR3 region is CAWSARGGNQPQHF. The CDR3 DNA reads TGTGCCTGGAGTGCTAGGGGTGGCAATCAGCCCCAGCATTTT.

This clone was observed a single time. The V and J genes are TRBV24-1 and TRBJ1-5; TRBD1 aligns across 10 bases. J was trimmed by 3 bases and V by 5 bases; bases with no gene match: 3. CDR3 length equals 15 residues. The V gene's germline CDR1 is KGHDR and CDR2 SFDVKD. The CDR3 DNA reads TGTGCCACCAGTGTCGGGACAGGGGACAATCAGCCCCAGCATTTT. Its translation is CATSVGTGDNQPQHF.

The chain is built from TRBV18 and TRBJ1-5; TRBD1 matches at 12 bases. CDR1 KGHSH and CDR2 LQKENI come from the germline V gene. The V gene end was trimmed by 6 bases and the J gene end by 1 base; junction bases not matched to a gene: 7. The CDR3 loop spans 17 amino acids. CDR3 coding DNA: TGTGCCAGCTCGCTCGGGACAGGGGGCGGAAGCAATCAGCCCCAGCATTTT. This codes for CASSLGTGGGSNQPQHF.

The chain employs TRBV7-9 and TRBJ2-7; perhaps TRBD2 as D (6 bases). The germline gives CDR1 SEHNR, CDR2 FQNEAQ (reference sequence). CDR3 size: 13 residues. The V gene lost 3 bases and the J gene lost 5 bases, with 11 bases spanning the gap. CDR3 DNA: TGTGCCAGCAGCTTGGGGCTAGCGAACGAGCAGTACTTC. This encodes CASSLGLANEQYF.

This clone was counted once. V gene TRBV18 combines with J gene TRBJ2-1; 13 nucleotides agree with TRBD2. Trimming removed 6 bases from V and 3 bases from J; junction bases left unmatched: 5. Germline assignment: CDR1 KGHSH and CDR2 LQKENI. The CDR3 contains 16 residues. The DNA for the CDR3 is TGTGCCAGCTCTCAACTAGCGGGGGGGTTCTACAATGAGCAGTTCTTC. This translates into CASSQLAGGFYNEQFF.

The chain couples TRBV19 to TRBJ1-3; D gene unclear. Germline values: CDR1 LNHDA, CDR2 SQIVND (reference sequence). V gave up 2 bases and J gave up 0 bases, with 11 bases separating them. The CDR3 is made up of 16 amino acids. The CDR3 bases are TGTGCCAGTAGTATACCCGGGGTCGGCTCTGGAAACACCATATATTTT. Protein sequence: CASSIPGVGSGNTIYF.

This chain connects TRBV19 to TRBJ2-5, with 7 bases that match TRBD1. V lost 3 bases, J lost 7 bases, and 11 bases stayed unmatched. CDR3 size: 15 residues. Germline values: CDR1 LNHDA, CDR2 SQIVND (reference sequence). CDR3 in DNA: TGTGCCAGTAGTATCCAAGGGACAGTAGGTGGGACCCAGTACTTC. This sequence encodes CASSIQGTVGGTQYF.

The rearrangement joins TRBV29-1 to TRBJ2-1; TRBD2 is a possible D gene (6 bases). The V gene's germline CDR1 is SQVTM and CDR2 ANQGSEA. Trimming pared 7 bases from V and 0 bases from J, leaving 10 bases between. There are 13 residues in the CDR3. CDR3 residues: CSARGSSYNEQFF. CDR3 in DNA: TGCAGCGCCCGGGGGTCCTCCTACAATGAGCAGTTCTTC.

Notes on this clone: The identical CDR3 is also encoded by other nucleotide sequences in the sample. V and J are TRBV3-1 (or the pseudogene TRBV3-2) and TRBJ1-1; TRBD1 might be the D (5 bases). This CDR3 has 14 residues. Germline V gene sequence: CDR1 LGHDT, CDR2 YNNKEL (reference sequence). Trimming pared 3 bases from V and 3 bases from J, leaving 11 bases between. The CDR3 DNA reads as TGTGCCAGCAGCCAGTGGGGGGGTGACACTGAAGCTTTCTTT. Protein product: CASSQWGGDTEAFF.

This rearrangement joins TRBV9 to TRBJ1-2; D remains ambiguous. CDR1 and CDR2 (germline): SGDLS, YYNGEE. This CDR3 has 11 amino acids. Trimming took 3 bases from V and 2 from J, leaving 2 bases between them. For the CDR3, the DNA is TGTGCCAGCAGCGAGAACTATGGCTACACCTTC. It codes for CASSENYGYTF.

This chain links TRBV7-8 with TRBJ2-3; possibly TRBD2 for D (7 bases). V was shortened by 0 bases and J by 6 bases, with 10 bases between the two germline ends. The CDR3 runs 14 residues. In germline, CDR1 is SGHVS, CDR2 FQNEAQ. DNA for the CDR3: TGTGCCAGCAGCTTAGCCGGGGGGCGGGATACGCAGTATTTT. It codes for CASSLAGGRDTQYF.

The genes are TRBV7-9 and TRBJ1-4, with 7 bases matching TRBD1. The CDR3 is 16 residues long. Trimming at V came to 1 base and at J to 1 base, leaving 3 bases not matched to a gene. Germline V gives CDR1 SEHNR, CDR2 FQNEAQ (reference sequence). The CDR3 protein is CASSLGQGVTNEKLFF. The CDR3 DNA sequence: TGTGCCAGCAGCTTAGGACAGGGAGTAACTAATGAAAAACTGTTTTTT. Using reference TRBV7-9 and TRBJ1-4 for the parts outside the CDR3, the full variable domain is DTGVSQNPRHKITKRGQNVTFRCDPISEHNRLYWYRQTLGQGPEFLTYFQNEAQLEKSRLLSDRFSAERPKGSFSTLEIQRTEQGDSAMYLCASSLGQGVTNEKLFFGSGTQLSVL.

This chain uses TRBV4-2 with TRBJ2-7, with D perhaps matching TRBD1 or TRBD2 (6 bases each). The length of the CDR3 is 15 residues. CDR1 LGHNA and CDR2 YNFKEQ come from the germline V gene. V gave up 0 bases and J gave up 4 bases, with 13 bases separating them. CDR3 nucleotides: TGTGCCAGCAGCCAAGATAGGGGGACTTTTTACGAGCAGTACTTC. Translated: CASSQDRGTFYEQYF.

The genes are TRBV3-1 (or the pseudogene TRBV3-2) and TRBJ2-7, with TRBD1 identical over 8 bases. V lost 1 base to trimming and J lost 4 bases; unmatched junction nucleotides: 6. The CDR3 is 15 residues long. Germline V lookup: CDR1 LGHDT, CDR2 YNNKEL (reference sequence). The CDR3 loop is CASSQGTGGTYEQYF. The CDR3 coding sequence is TGTGCCAGCAGCCAAGGAACAGGGGGAACTTACGAGCAGTACTTC.

This clone came up once. This chain links TRBV15 with TRBJ1-2; 8 bases align to TRBD1. The CDR3 is made up of 16 amino acids. V gave up 0 bases and J gave up 4 bases; unmatched junction bases: 7. Germline assignment: CDR1 LNHNV and CDR2 YYDKDF (reference sequence). The CDR3 sequence: CATSRDFGQGSYGYTF. The CDR3 DNA reads as TGTGCCACCAGCAGAGATTTTGGACAGGGCAGCTATGGCTACACCTTC. The entire variable domain, with the rest obtained from reference TRBV15 and TRBJ1-2, is as follows: DAMVIQNPRYQVTQFGKPVTLSCSQTLNHNVMYWYQQKSSQAPKLLFHYYDKDFNNEADTPDNFQSRRPNTSFCFLDIRSPGLGDTAMYLCATSRDFGQGSYGYTFGSGTRLTVV.

This sequence joins TRBV30 and TRBJ1-1, with D hard to call. The germline V and J ends were trimmed by 2 bases and 1 base, with 11 bases remaining between them. Germline loops: CDR1 GTSNPN, CDR2 SVGIG (reference sequence). The CDR3 runs to 14 residues. The chain's CDR3 is CAWSSISPNTEAFF. CDR3 nucleotide sequence: TGTGCCTGGAGTTCTATAAGCCCGAACACTGAAGCTTTCTTT.

The genes are TRBV11-2 and TRBJ2-7, with 10 bases lining up with TRBD2. Germline loops: CDR1 SGHAT, CDR2 FQNNGV. This CDR3 contains 15 residues. J gave up 4 bases and V 4 bases, and 7 bases lay outside the gene matches. This chain's CDR3 is CASSSLAGADYEQYF. The CDR3 nucleotides read TGTGCCAGCAGCTCCCTAGCGGGGGCCGATTACGAGCAGTACTTC.

The chain links TRBV7-8 to TRBJ2-5; 7 bases agree with TRBD2. This CDR3 comprises 13 residues. Germline CDR1 SGHVS, CDR2 FQNEAQ. Trimming cost V 6 bases and J 1 base; bases outside gene matches: 2. The CDR3 bases are TGTGCCAGCAGGCGGACTAGCCAAGAGACCCAGTACTTC. Amino acids: CASRRTSQETQYF.